These T cell receptor beta chains were read from a single sample in a study of T cells expressing NK-cell markers. TCRdb reprocessed the 5' RACE reads, keeping one entry per CDR3 protein, no DNA. Its clone listing holds about 370,000 distinct CDR3 sequences. The sample taken for sequencing was blood T cells: a sorted CD56 or NKG2C T cell subset, CD4+ or CD8+ T cells, or bulk PBMC T cells (not recorded which). The receptors here all came from a woman aged 45-65 years in good health. The CDR3 runs from the conserved cysteine through the conserved F or W.

15	TRBV10-3	TRBJ2-2	CATVPRLADTGELFF
14	TRBV7-9	TRBJ2-7	CASTFAGSQMEQYF
15	TRBV6-6	TRBJ2-2	CASSYDGSNTGELFF
15	TRBV7-3	TRBJ2-7	CASSAYSVFAYEQYF
14	TRBV12-3/TRBV12-4	TRBJ1-6	CASSFNTGNSPLHF
14	TRBV30	TRBJ2-4	CAWSEGLVENIQYF
13	TRBV12-3/TRBV12-4	TRBJ2-3	CASTLPSTDTQYF
14	TRBV11-2	TRBJ2-3	CASSSRFRTDTQYF
13	TRBV10-2	TRBJ1-5	CASRWDTDQPQHF
16	TRBV7-9	TRBJ2-5	CASRPPWIGKGETQYF
15	TRBV7-8	TRBJ2-1	CASSSGQTLLDEQFF
13	TRBV7-8	TRBJ2-7	CASSRTVGGEQYF
13	TRBV7-9	TRBJ2-7	CASSLAGGHEQYF
18	TRBV7-9	TRBJ2-6	CASSPGGFALSGANVLTF
15	TRBV29-1	TRBJ2-5	CSVGFLAGRVETQYF
15	TRBV12-3/TRBV12-4	TRBJ2-1	CASSLGRAGFYEQFF
13	TRBV12-3/TRBV12-4	TRBJ1-4	CASRSQRGEKLFF
15	TRBV6-1	TRBJ2-7	CASSEEREPSYEQYF
13	TRBV24-1	TRBJ2-3	CATGAYSTDTQYF
15	TRBV3-1	TRBJ2-1	CASEGLAGVGNEQFF
13	TRBV7-3	TRBJ2-1	CASSNKGAPEQFF
14	TRBV25-1	TRBJ2-5	CASSEHRAQETQYF
16	TRBV13	TRBJ2-1	CASSSTLAGPYNEQFF
16	TRBV20-1	TRBJ2-2	CSARENQRSRTGELFF
15	TRBV15	TRBJ1-5	CATSRERGGNQPQHF
16	TRBV27	TRBJ2-3	CASSLSGIISTDTQYF
14	TRBV27	TRBJ2-7	CASSLAGEAGEQYF
15	TRBV3-1	TRBJ2-1	CASTKRGSRNNEQFF
14	TRBV6-4	TRBJ1-2	CASSDEAGLGGYTF
14	TRBV12-3/TRBV12-4	TRBJ2-1	CASINGGSYNEQFF
13	TRBV7-2	TRBJ2-2	CASSPGRGGELFF
15	TRBV27	TRBJ2-6	CASSPASSGANVLTF
15	TRBV12-3/TRBV12-4	TRBJ1-1	CASSLAGTGGTEAFF
15	TRBV5-1	TRBJ2-1	CASSLQGAAGNEQFF
15	TRBV12-3/TRBV12-4	TRBJ2-1	CATSPTSGGYNEQFF
14	TRBV6-2/TRBV6-3	TRBJ2-1	CASRRGGSIDEQFF
14	TRBV6-5	TRBJ1-5	CASSGLISNQPQHF
13	TRBV6-2/TRBV6-3	TRBJ1-5	CASSQGLWQPQHF
16	TRBV5-1	TRBJ2-3	CASSLRIAMGTDTQYF
11	TRBV5-1	TRBJ2-2	CASSSAGSCFF
14	TRBV20-1	TRBJ2-3	CSARDPGGVDTQYF
11	TRBV12-5	TRBJ2-1	CASGPRNEQFF
15	TRBV12-3/TRBV12-4	TRBJ2-6	CASRDRSSGANVLTF
15	TRBV15	TRBJ2-6	CATTKGRSGANVLTF
15	TRBV5-8	TRBJ2-1	CASSPIPDSYNEQFF
14	TRBV7-9	TRBJ2-7	CASSSLATSYEQYF
12	TRBV10-3	TRBJ2-1	CAISGDYHEQFF
12	TRBV29-1	TRBJ2-4	CSVESPKNIQYF
18	TRBV19	TRBJ2-3	CASSPGASGRVYRDTQYF
14	TRBV5-6	TRBJ2-1	CASSTEVPNNEQFF
20	TRBV15	TRBJ2-6	CATSRVRPGQGLPGANVLTF